A selection of T cell receptor beta chains follows, all from one sample in a study of T cell repertoires in cytomegalovirus infection. In TCRdb, the reads were re-called with MiXCR into one record per CDR3 protein. The sample lists about 260,000 distinct CDR3 sequences; roughly 15% were seen once. Sequencing was performed on PBMCs. The receptor set was obtained from a human donor in good health (CMV status not recorded). Some clones in this sample may be carry-over from other donors' samples. Each CDR3 is given with its conserved first and last residue. The order of the fields is V gene, J gene, clone size, D gene, CDR3 DNA, CDR3 protein. The D gene is left open where the match is weak. The size of a clone is reported for some rows only, either as once, few or many, or as a class for expanded clones.

v_gene: TRBV5-4; j_gene: TRBJ2-2; abundance: -; d_gene: TRBD1; CDR3nt: TGTGCCAGCAGCTTGCCGGGACAGGGGAACACCGGGGAGCTGTTTTTT; CDR3aa: CASSLPGQGNTGELFF
v_gene: TRBV7-2; j_gene: TRBJ2-3; abundance: few; d_gene: TRBD2; CDR3nt: TGTGCCAGCAGCTTATTACTAGCGGGAGGCGAGAATACGCAGTATTTT; CDR3aa: CASSLLLAGGENTQYF
v_gene: TRBV19; j_gene: TRBJ1-5; abundance: many; d_gene: -; CDR3nt: TGTGCCAGTAGCCTACTCGCAATTACAGGGTTGGGACAGCCCCAGCATTTT; CDR3aa: CASSLLAITGLGQPQHF
v_gene: TRBV28; j_gene: TRBJ2-5; abundance: -; d_gene: -; CDR3nt: TGTGCCAGCCAAGGGAGCGGAAGCCAAGAGACCCAGTACTTC; CDR3aa: CASQGSGSQETQYF
v_gene: TRBV5-1; j_gene: TRBJ1-1; abundance: -; d_gene: -; CDR3nt: TGCGCCAGCAGCTTGGGTGACGCGGCCACTGAAGCTTTGTTT; CDR3aa: CASSLGDAATEALF
v_gene: TRBV18; j_gene: TRBJ2-1; abundance: -; d_gene: TRBD2; CDR3nt: TGTGCCAGCTCACCAATCCAGCGGGAGGCTGGTTACAATGAGCAGTTCTTC; CDR3aa: CASSPIQREAGYNEQFF
v_gene: TRBV28; j_gene: TRBJ2-1; abundance: many; d_gene: TRBD2; CDR3nt: TGTGCCAGCAGGCCGACTAGCGGGGACGATGACGATGAGCAGTTCTTC; CDR3aa: CASRPTSGDDDDEQFF
v_gene: TRBV5-4; j_gene: TRBJ1-2; abundance: many; d_gene: -; CDR3nt: TGTGCCAGCAGCTCCGGGACAATAGATGGCTACACCTTC; CDR3aa: CASSSGTIDGYTF
v_gene: TRBV27; j_gene: TRBJ1-5; abundance: few; d_gene: -; CDR3nt: TGTGCCAGCAGTGAAGACAACTATCAGCCCCAGCATTTT; CDR3aa: CASSEDNYQPQHF
v_gene: TRBV6-2/TRBV6-3; j_gene: TRBJ2-7; abundance: few; d_gene: TRBD2; CDR3nt: TGTGCCAGCAGTTACCCGACGGGGACTAGCGGGTACGCGTCCTACGAGCAGTACTTC; CDR3aa: CASSYPTGTSGYASYEQYF
v_gene: TRBV29-1; j_gene: TRBJ2-7; abundance: -; d_gene: -; CDR3nt: TGCAGCGTGTCACAGGGGACTAGCTCCTACGAGCAGTACTTC; CDR3aa: CSVSQGTSSYEQYF
v_gene: TRBV7-9; j_gene: TRBJ1-1; abundance: -; d_gene: -; CDR3nt: TGTGCCAGCAGCTTAGGGGGAAATTGGGTGAACACTGAAGCTTTCTTT; CDR3aa: CASSLGGNWVNTEAFF
v_gene: TRBV12-3/TRBV12-4; j_gene: TRBJ2-5; abundance: many; d_gene: TRBD1; CDR3nt: TGTGCCAGCAGTTTAGGCCTAGGACAGGGGGTAAAGACCCAGTACTTC; CDR3aa: CASSLGLGQGVKTQYF
v_gene: TRBV19; j_gene: TRBJ1-1; abundance: -; d_gene: -; CDR3nt: TGTGCCCGTCGTACTTCTATGAACACTGAAGCATTCTTT; CDR3aa: CARRTSMNTEAFF
v_gene: TRBV7-6; j_gene: TRBJ2-1; abundance: -; d_gene: -; CDR3nt: TGTGCCAGCAGCTTAGCGATGGAGTGCATCTCCAATGAGCAGTTCTTC; CDR3aa: CASSLAMECISNEQFF
v_gene: TRBV7-2; j_gene: TRBJ2-7; abundance: many; d_gene: TRBD2; CDR3nt: TGTGCCAGCAGCTTAAAATCTAGCGGGAACCAAGAGATGTCCTACGAGCAGTACTTC; CDR3aa: CASSLKSSGNQEMSYEQYF
v_gene: TRBV7-2; j_gene: TRBJ2-7; abundance: many; d_gene: -; CDR3nt: TGTGCCAGCAGCGGGGCGTCCTACGAGCAGTACTTC; CDR3aa: CASSGASYEQYF
v_gene: TRBV6-1; j_gene: TRBJ2-5; abundance: -; d_gene: -; CDR3nt: TGTGCCAGCAGTGAATTCTCAGGGGGGCTGGAGACCCAGTACTTC; CDR3aa: CASSEFSGGLETQYF
v_gene: TRBV7-3; j_gene: TRBJ2-7; abundance: many; d_gene: -; CDR3nt: TGTGCCAGCAGCTCGGGGGATTCCTACGAGCAGTACTTC; CDR3aa: CASSSGDSYEQYF
v_gene: TRBV28; j_gene: TRBJ2-7; abundance: -; d_gene: TRBD1; CDR3nt: TGTGCCAGCAGTAACAGACAGGGGGCCTACGAGCAGTACTTC; CDR3aa: CASSNRQGAYEQYF
v_gene: TRBV25-1; j_gene: TRBJ2-7; abundance: few; d_gene: -; CDR3nt: TGTGCCAGCAGTGAAGTAGGCACTAGCGAGCAGTACTTC; CDR3aa: CASSEVGTSEQYF
v_gene: TRBV11-2; j_gene: TRBJ2-2; abundance: many; d_gene: -; CDR3nt: TGTGCCAGCAAAAAGGGGTTCGGGGAGCTGTTTTTT; CDR3aa: CASKKGFGELFF
v_gene: TRBV29-1; j_gene: TRBJ2-7; abundance: few; d_gene: -; CDR3nt: TGCAGCGTTGAGGGACCAGCCTACGAGCAGTACTTC; CDR3aa: CSVEGPAYEQYF
v_gene: TRBV7-3; j_gene: TRBJ1-1; abundance: few; d_gene: TRBD1; CDR3nt: TGTGCCAGCAGCCCGAGGGGGCCGGGGACTGAAGCTTTCTTT; CDR3aa: CASSPRGPGTEAFF
v_gene: TRBV6-4; j_gene: TRBJ2-6; abundance: many; d_gene: -; CDR3nt: TGTGCCAGCAGTGAGGACGGGGCCGAAACCAACGTCCTGACTTTC; CDR3aa: CASSEDGAETNVLTF
v_gene: TRBV28; j_gene: TRBJ2-1; abundance: many; d_gene: TRBD2; CDR3nt: TGTGCCAGCAGTTTGGTTGCGGGAGGCTACAATGAGCAGTTCTTC; CDR3aa: CASSLVAGGYNEQFF
v_gene: TRBV10-2; j_gene: TRBJ1-2; abundance: -; d_gene: -; CDR3nt: TGCGCCAGCAGTGGGGGCAGCTTGTTCTATGGCTACACCTTC; CDR3aa: CASSGGSLFYGYTF
v_gene: TRBV6-1; j_gene: TRBJ2-2; abundance: many; d_gene: -; CDR3nt: TGTGCCAGCAGTCCATACATACCAACTCAGGGAACCGGGGAGCTGTTTTTT; CDR3aa: CASSPYIPTQGTGELFF
v_gene: TRBV7-8; j_gene: TRBJ1-3; abundance: -; d_gene: -; CDR3nt: TGTGCCAGCAGCTTAGCGCTGCACCCCGGAAACACCATATATTTT; CDR3aa: CASSLALHPGNTIYF
v_gene: TRBV18; j_gene: TRBJ1-1; abundance: few; d_gene: -; CDR3nt: TGTGCCAGCTCCAGACAGGATTACACTGAAGCTTTCTTT; CDR3aa: CASSRQDYTEAFF
v_gene: TRBV7-3; j_gene: TRBJ2-1; abundance: few; d_gene: TRBD2; CDR3nt: TGTGCCAGCAGCTCGACGACTAGCGGGAGGGAGGGTGAGCAGTTCTTC; CDR3aa: CASSSTTSGREGEQFF
v_gene: TRBV6-2/TRBV6-3; j_gene: TRBJ2-3; abundance: few; d_gene: TRBD2; CDR3nt: TGTGCCAGCAGTCCCCAAGCGGGGGGGCCACCAGATACGCAGTATTTT; CDR3aa: CASSPQAGGPPDTQYF
v_gene: TRBV19; j_gene: TRBJ2-7; abundance: many; d_gene: -; CDR3nt: TGTGCCAGTAGTTCCCCAATGCCCTACGAGCAGTACTTC; CDR3aa: CASSSPMPYEQYF
v_gene: TRBV29-1; j_gene: TRBJ1-1; abundance: -; d_gene: -; CDR3nt: TGCAGCGTTGAAAAGGGGTTAGGCACTGAAGCTTTCTTT; CDR3aa: CSVEKGLGTEAFF
v_gene: TRBV28; j_gene: TRBJ2-5; abundance: many; d_gene: TRBD2; CDR3nt: TGTGCCAGCAGTCGGGGGGGTGTCCAAGAGACCCAGTACTTC; CDR3aa: CASSRGGVQETQYF
v_gene: TRBV19; j_gene: TRBJ2-3; abundance: few; d_gene: TRBD2; CDR3nt: TGTGCCAGTAGTATCATCGTTTTGCGGACTAGCGGATACACAGATACGCAGTATTTT; CDR3aa: CASSIIVLRTSGYTDTQYF
v_gene: TRBV20-1; j_gene: TRBJ1-2; abundance: -; d_gene: -; CDR3nt: TGCAGTGCCCTACTACAGGGAAACTATGGCTACACCTTC; CDR3aa: CSALLQGNYGYTF
v_gene: TRBV7-2; j_gene: TRBJ2-5; abundance: many; d_gene: -; CDR3nt: TGTGCCAGCAGCTTAATTCGAGAGACCCAGTACTTC; CDR3aa: CASSLIRETQYF
v_gene: TRBV20-1; j_gene: TRBJ2-1; abundance: -; d_gene: TRBD2; CDR3nt: TGCAGTGCTAGAGGGGGACTAGCGGGAGCTTTTGGCTCCTACAATGAGCAGTTCTTC; CDR3aa: CSARGGLAGAFGSYNEQFF
v_gene: TRBV7-3; j_gene: TRBJ2-1; abundance: -; d_gene: -; CDR3nt: TGTGCCAGCAGCTTTATAGATCACAATGAGCAGTTCTTC; CDR3aa: CASSFIDHNEQFF
v_gene: TRBV7-8; j_gene: TRBJ1-6; abundance: many; d_gene: TRBD1; CDR3nt: TGTGCCAGCAGCCTGGGACAGGGGGTTTCACCCCTCCACTTT; CDR3aa: CASSLGQGVSPLHF
v_gene: TRBV20-1; j_gene: TRBJ2-5; abundance: few; d_gene: -; CDR3nt: TGCAGTGCTAGTGGGCACAACATTCAAGAGACCCAGTACTTC; CDR3aa: CSASGHNIQETQYF
v_gene: TRBV6-1; j_gene: TRBJ2-1; abundance: few; d_gene: TRBD1; CDR3nt: TGTGCCAGCAGTGATGGGACAGGCTACAATGAGCAGTTCTTC; CDR3aa: CASSDGTGYNEQFF
v_gene: TRBV12-3/TRBV12-4; j_gene: TRBJ2-3; abundance: many; d_gene: TRBD2; CDR3nt: TGTGCCAGCAGGACGGGACTAGCGGGAGAAAATACGCAGTATTTT; CDR3aa: CASRTGLAGENTQYF
v_gene: TRBV7-9; j_gene: TRBJ2-1; abundance: -; d_gene: TRBD2; CDR3nt: TGTGCCAGCAGCATTGGCGGACTAGCGGGAACCTACAATGAGCAGTTCTTC; CDR3aa: CASSIGGLAGTYNEQFF
v_gene: TRBV24-1; j_gene: TRBJ2-7; abundance: few; d_gene: -; CDR3nt: TGTGCCACCAGTGATTTAGGTGAGCAGTACTTC; CDR3aa: CATSDLGEQYF
v_gene: TRBV12-3/TRBV12-4; j_gene: TRBJ2-1; abundance: many; d_gene: TRBD2; CDR3nt: TGTGCCAGCAGTAGGCGGGGGGGGGAGCAGTTCTTC; CDR3aa: CASSRRGGEQFF
v_gene: TRBV28; j_gene: TRBJ1-2; abundance: -; d_gene: -; CDR3nt: TGTGCCAGCAGTTCCGGAGCAGGGAAGATCTATGGCTACACCTTC; CDR3aa: CASSSGAGKIYGYTF
v_gene: TRBV28; j_gene: TRBJ1-4; abundance: many; d_gene: -; CDR3nt: TGTGCCAGCCCATTCGAACTGTTTTTT; CDR3aa: CASPFELFF
v_gene: TRBV25-1; j_gene: TRBJ2-7; abundance: few; d_gene: TRBD1; CDR3nt: TGTGCCAGCAGTGGAACTTGGACAGGGGAGACCTACGAGCAGTACTTC; CDR3aa: CASSGTWTGETYEQYF
v_gene: TRBV5-1; j_gene: TRBJ1-1; abundance: few; d_gene: TRBD1; CDR3nt: TGCGCCAGCACCCAGACAGGGTGGAACACTGAAGCTTTCTTT; CDR3aa: CASTQTGWNTEAFF
v_gene: TRBV7-9; j_gene: TRBJ2-1; abundance: few; d_gene: -; CDR3nt: TGTGCCAGCAGTCCTAGTAAGGCAGATGAGCAGTTCTTC; CDR3aa: CASSPSKADEQFF
v_gene: TRBV6-2/TRBV6-3; j_gene: TRBJ1-5; abundance: many; d_gene: -; CDR3nt: TGTGCCAGCAGTCCCAGCGTCAGGCAGCCCCAGCATTTT; CDR3aa: CASSPSVRQPQHF
v_gene: TRBV19; j_gene: TRBJ1-2; abundance: few; d_gene: -; CDR3nt: TGTGCCAGTAGCTTGGCTTCAGGGATTAGGAACTATGGCTACACCTTC; CDR3aa: CASSLASGIRNYGYTF